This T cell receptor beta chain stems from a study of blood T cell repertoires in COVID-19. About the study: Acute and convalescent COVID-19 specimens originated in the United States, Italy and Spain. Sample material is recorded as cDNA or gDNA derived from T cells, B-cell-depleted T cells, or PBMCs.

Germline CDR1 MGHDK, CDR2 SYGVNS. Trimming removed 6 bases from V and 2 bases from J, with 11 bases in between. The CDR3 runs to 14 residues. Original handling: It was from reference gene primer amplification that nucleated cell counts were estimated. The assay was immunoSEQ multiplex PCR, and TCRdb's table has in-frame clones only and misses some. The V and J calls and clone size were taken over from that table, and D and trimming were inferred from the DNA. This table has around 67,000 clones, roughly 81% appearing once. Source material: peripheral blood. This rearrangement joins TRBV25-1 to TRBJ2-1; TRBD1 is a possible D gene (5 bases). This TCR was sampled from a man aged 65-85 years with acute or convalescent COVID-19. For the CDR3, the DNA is TGTGCCAGCAGATCCACAGGACCCTACAATGAGCAGTTCTTC. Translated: CASRSTGPYNEQFF.